This TCR beta chain stems from a study of T cell responses to AZD1222 COVID-19 vaccine (dated by TCRdb to about 2021). Background on the whole study: AZD1222 recipients whose second dose came at about 4 weeks and those whose second dose came at about 12 weeks were combined into one group, since spike-specific TCR depth and breadth did not differ between the two schedules. A total of around 240 trial participants underwent TCR sequencing, of whom some 210 received two doses of AZD1222 and 26 received two doses of the MenACWY control vaccine. Trial participants were enrolled by age into subgroups of 18-55, 56-69 and 70-plus years, and around 150, 29 and 61 TCR-sequenced participants, respectively, were included in these subgroups.

What the work shows at the level of the full study, not this receptor alone: After two AZD1222 doses, spike-specific TCR breadth and depth were significantly higher than at day 0 and than in MenACWY recipients. CD4 TCRs associated with the vaccine covered the entire spike protein, and the dominant responses were in regions 160-218 and 743-854. Conclusions about previously exposed vaccinees are limited, since just 5 or 6 AZD1222 recipients were seropositive for SARS-CoV-2 at baseline. Because no day 14 peak-response samples were available, repertoires were characterized only after the peak T cell response. Participants were mostly white British, with more females than males. The authors suggested clonal diversity may have been underestimated. Reportedly, close to half of the unique spike-specific TCRs recognized epitopes lying outside the regions that are mutated in the B.1.351 and B.1.1.7 variants. The 56-69-year group was small, and its depth increase did not reach significance, likely because of low power.

The CDR3 regions of human TCRbeta chains were analyzed by immunosequencing. The authors' pipeline ran thus. TCRs in the repertoires were compared against a reference library of SARS-CoV-2-specific TCRs that had been generated with the MIRA antigen-specificity platform. Breadth meant the fraction of unique TCRs that were SARS-CoV-2-associated, whereas depth meant the fraction of total T cells that were SARS-CoV-2-associated. Using the MIRA data, each spike-specific TCR was assigned both to the spike region to which the TCR was reactive and to a CD4 or CD8 class. Log10-transformed breadth and depth values were compared by one-way ANOVA with Sidak's multiple comparisons tests. TCRdb provides this immuneACCESS table in a form limited to in-frame rearrangements. Some clones are lacking; in checked studies, under half of them reflect an unresolved V gene, and why the rest are absent is not known. The DNA was the basis for D and trimming; V, J and clone size are from that table. The sample profile shows about 110,000 clones; approximately 90% of them were found once. The top ten clonotypes cover around 7.5% of the sample.

The meaning of the sample's time point label: baseline before first vaccination. Vaccinee samples were obtained from the UK trials COV001 and COV002, which included a single-blind randomized controlled phase 2/3 trial of AZD1222 (ChAdOx1 nCoV-19) in healthy adults. For TCRbeta chain sequencing, PBMC samples from trial participants were taken at day 0 and at day 28 after the second dose. On this clone itself: Its antigen has not been determined. Base quality data are lacking; no much larger clone is found one base away.

This clonotype was obtained from an adult in good health. Here the sequenced sample was peripheral blood, taken on day 0 of AZD1222 vaccination.

CDR3 reads: CASSTPGPGADTQYF. DNA sequence: TGTGCCAGTAGTACACCCGGGCCGGGGGCCGATACGCAGTATTTT. Here the chain combines TRBV19 and TRBJ2-3; the D call is possibly TRBD1 or TRBD2, each sharing 6 bases. The CDR3 sequence holds 15 residues, the cysteine and phenylalanine included. Only the CDR3 region is kept as DNA, spanning 45 bases read in frame from base 1. V drops 4 bases and J drops 6 bases, leaving 17 bases in between. The germline V gene (reference sequence) sets CDR1 to LNHDA and CDR2 to SQIVND.